A selection of T cell receptor beta chains follows, all from one sample in a study of shared clonotypes between healthy human individuals. The repertoire was sequenced with immunoSEQ multiplex PCR; TCRdb's copy has only in-frame clones and lacks some. Here the sample spans 330,000 or so clones, around 79% being singletons. The sequenced sample consisted of memory CD4+ T cells sorted from blood. Receptor source: a man aged 25 to 40 in good health. CDR3s include the opening cysteine and the closing phenylalanine or tryptophan. The order of the fields is J gene, clone size, D gene, V gene, CDR3 protein, CDR3 DNA. A D gene is named only where the DNA matches it firmly. Part of the rows lack a size; the others show once, few, many or a class for expanded clones.

j_call: TRBJ2-3
clone_size: NA
d_call: NA
v_call: TRBV5-1
cdr3_aa: CASSLIPEDTQYF
cdr3_nt: TGCGCCAGCAGCTTGATCCCAGAAGATACGCAGTATTTT

j_call: TRBJ1-4
clone_size: NA
d_call: NA
v_call: TRBV9
cdr3_aa: CASSPRTLGDTLLFF
cdr3_nt: TGTGCCAGCAGCCCAAGGACATTGGGGGATACCCTACTGTTTTTT

j_call: TRBJ1-2
clone_size: NA
d_call: NA
v_call: TRBV11-2
cdr3_aa: CASSLEAGYYGYTF
cdr3_nt: TGTGCCAGCAGCTTAGAGGCGGGATACTATGGCTACACCTTC

j_call: TRBJ2-7
clone_size: NA
d_call: NA
v_call: TRBV5-1
cdr3_aa: CASSLRTHEQYF
cdr3_nt: TGCGCCAGCAGCTTACGCACACACGAGCAGTACTTC

j_call: TRBJ2-1
clone_size: NA
d_call: NA
v_call: TRBV2
cdr3_aa: CASSEAIGRVSQFF
cdr3_nt: TGTGCCAGCAGTGAAGCGATCGGACGGGTTAGCCAGTTCTTC

j_call: TRBJ1-1
clone_size: NA
d_call: NA
v_call: TRBV7-9
cdr3_aa: CASSKYRAENTEAFF
cdr3_nt: TGTGCCAGCAGCAAGTACAGGGCCGAGAACACTGAAGCTTTCTTT

j_call: TRBJ2-7
clone_size: NA
d_call: TRBD1
v_call: TRBV27
cdr3_aa: CASSPIGTGIFEQYF
cdr3_nt: TGTGCCAGCAGTCCGATCGGGACAGGGATATTCGAGCAGTACTTC

j_call: TRBJ2-3
clone_size: NA
d_call: TRBD1
v_call: TRBV5-4
cdr3_aa: CASSLGAGTETDTQYF
cdr3_nt: TGTGCCAGCAGTCTAGGGGCCGGGACAGAGACAGATACGCAGTATTTT

j_call: TRBJ2-7
clone_size: NA
d_call: NA
v_call: TRBV6-1
cdr3_aa: CASRLDPSGLYEQYF
cdr3_nt: TGTGCCAGCAGGTTGGACCCATCGGGACTCTACGAGCAGTACTTC

j_call: TRBJ1-1
clone_size: NA
d_call: NA
v_call: TRBV19
cdr3_aa: CASNLGGASEAFF
cdr3_nt: TGTGCCAGCAACCTCGGGGGCGCTTCTGAAGCTTTCTTT

j_call: TRBJ2-7
clone_size: NA
d_call: TRBD1
v_call: TRBV6-6
cdr3_aa: CASRSLPTGGTYEQYF
cdr3_nt: TGTGCCAGCCGTTCTCTCCCGACAGGGGGAACCTACGAGCAGTACTTC

j_call: TRBJ1-5
clone_size: once
d_call: NA
v_call: TRBV19
cdr3_aa: CASTQLGGMGQPQHF
cdr3_nt: TGTGCCAGTACCCAACTCGGGGGGATGGGTCAGCCCCAGCATTTT

j_call: TRBJ2-2
clone_size: NA
d_call: TRBD2
v_call: TRBV25-1
cdr3_aa: CASRGTSGRAYTGELFF
cdr3_nt: TGTGCCAGCAGGGGGACTAGCGGGAGGGCGTACACCGGGGAGCTGTTTTTT

j_call: TRBJ1-1
clone_size: NA
d_call: TRBD1
v_call: TRBV18
cdr3_aa: CASSPQTGVNTEAFF
cdr3_nt: TGTGCCAGCTCACCACAAACAGGGGTCAACACTGAAGCTTTCTTT

j_call: TRBJ2-5
clone_size: few
d_call: NA
v_call: TRBV5-4
cdr3_aa: CASSFGWGALETQYF
cdr3_nt: TGTGCCAGCAGCTTCGGTTGGGGGGCCCTTGAGACCCAGTACTTC

j_call: TRBJ2-2
clone_size: NA
d_call: TRBD1
v_call: TRBV18
cdr3_aa: CASSPGTGDTGELFF
cdr3_nt: TGTGCCAGCTCACCAGGGACAGGGGATACCGGGGAGCTGTTTTTT

j_call: TRBJ2-5
clone_size: NA
d_call: TRBD1
v_call: TRBV11-2
cdr3_aa: CASSQETGYQETQYF
cdr3_nt: TGTGCCAGCAGCCAAGAGACAGGGTACCAAGAGACCCAGTACTTC

j_call: TRBJ2-5
clone_size: NA
d_call: NA
v_call: TRBV2
cdr3_aa: CASSEVIQETQYF
cdr3_nt: TGTGCCAGCAGTGAGGTAATCCAAGAGACCCAGTACTTC

j_call: TRBJ1-2
clone_size: NA
d_call: NA
v_call: TRBV5-6
cdr3_aa: CASRRREGSYGYTF
cdr3_nt: TGTGCCAGCAGGCGCAGAGAGGGATCCTATGGCTACACCTTC

j_call: TRBJ2-7
clone_size: NA
d_call: NA
v_call: TRBV7-9
cdr3_aa: CASSLGGARTYEQYF
cdr3_nt: TGTGCCAGCAGCTTAGGGGGGGCGAGGACCTACGAGCAGTACTTC

j_call: TRBJ2-3
clone_size: NA
d_call: TRBD1
v_call: TRBV5-4
cdr3_aa: CASSFKGQGTGDTQYF
cdr3_nt: TGTGCCAGCAGCTTTAAAGGACAGGGGACAGGGGATACGCAGTATTTT

j_call: TRBJ2-1
clone_size: NA
d_call: TRBD1
v_call: TRBV7-9
cdr3_aa: CASNPLGGQGGSGEQFF
cdr3_nt: TGTGCCAGCAACCCCTTGGGGGGACAGGGTGGTTCAGGTGAGCAGTTCTTC

j_call: TRBJ2-1
clone_size: once
d_call: TRBD2
v_call: TRBV6-6
cdr3_aa: CASSYQAGGSYNEQFF
cdr3_nt: TGTGCCAGCAGTTACCAAGCGGGGGGCTCCTACAATGAGCAGTTCTTC

j_call: TRBJ2-2
clone_size: NA
d_call: NA
v_call: TRBV28
cdr3_aa: CASSQRLGELFF
cdr3_nt: TGTGCCAGCAGTCAAAGACTGGGGGAGCTGTTTTTT

j_call: TRBJ2-1
clone_size: NA
d_call: TRBD2
v_call: TRBV18
cdr3_aa: CASSPRVAGGSYNEQFF
cdr3_nt: TGTGCCAGCTCACCGAGGGTAGCGGGGGGCTCCTACAATGAGCAGTTCTTC

j_call: TRBJ2-7
clone_size: few
d_call: TRBD2
v_call: TRBV5-1
cdr3_aa: CASSAGLAGVDEQYF
cdr3_nt: TGCGCCAGCAGTGCTGGACTAGCGGGAGTTGACGAGCAGTACTTC

j_call: TRBJ2-5
clone_size: NA
d_call: NA
v_call: TRBV2
cdr3_aa: CASSEEETQYF
cdr3_nt: TGTGCCAGCAGTGAAGAAGAGACCCAGTACTTC

j_call: TRBJ1-3
clone_size: NA
d_call: TRBD1
v_call: TRBV7-9
cdr3_aa: CASSARDRPGNTIYF
cdr3_nt: TGTGCCAGCAGCGCCCGGGACAGGCCTGGAAACACCATATATTTT

j_call: TRBJ2-1
clone_size: NA
d_call: NA
v_call: TRBV2
cdr3_aa: CASRGWSSYNEQFF
cdr3_nt: TGTGCCAGCAGAGGTTGGAGCTCCTACAATGAGCAGTTCTTC

j_call: TRBJ2-7
clone_size: NA
d_call: NA
v_call: TRBV19
cdr3_aa: CASSTQTGGYEQYF
cdr3_nt: TGTGCCAGTAGTACACAGACCGGGGGTTACGAGCAGTACTTC

j_call: TRBJ1-1
clone_size: NA
d_call: NA
v_call: TRBV9
cdr3_aa: CASSFGGWGANEAFF
cdr3_nt: TGTGCCAGCAGCTTCGGTGGATGGGGGGCGAATGAAGCTTTCTTT

j_call: TRBJ1-1
clone_size: NA
d_call: NA
v_call: TRBV11-3
cdr3_aa: CASSSEAGFTEAFF
cdr3_nt: TGTGCCAGCAGCTCCGAAGCCGGGTTCACTGAAGCTTTCTTT

j_call: TRBJ2-2
clone_size: once
d_call: NA
v_call: TRBV9
cdr3_aa: CASRFQQGPTGELFF
cdr3_nt: TGTGCCAGCAGATTTCAACAGGGTCCCACCGGGGAGCTGTTTTTT